Each of the 28 T cell receptor beta chains below was sequenced from the same sample in a study of blood T cell repertoires in COVID-19. The assay was immunoSEQ multiplex PCR, and TCRdb's table has in-frame clones only and misses some. The sample yields around 100,000 clones, roughly 84% seen once. The sample comprised peripheral blood. The receptor set was obtained from a human donor in a cohort sampled during active or convalescent COVID-19.

This chain links TRBV2 with TRBJ2-5, with TRBD2 matching 11 bases. CDR3 length: 14 residues. Germline-derived CDR1 and CDR2 are SNHLY and FYNNEI. The ends lost 4 bases at V and 2 bases at J; junction bases unmatched: 0. The CDR3 DNA is TGTGCCAGCAGTGCTAGCGGGGGGCAAGAGACCCAGTACTTC. Translated: CASSASGGQETQYF.

As for this clone: An end of the junction differs from the germline gene, which may be a read error. The V call is TRBV7-7, the J call TRBJ1-1; 7 bases are a match to TRBD1. The germline V gene encodes CDR1 SSHAT and CDR2 FNYEAQ (reference sequence). The CDR3 totals 13 residues. CDR3 DNA sequence: TGTGCTAGCAGCCCGACAGGGAGCTCTGAAGCTTTCTTT. Translating it yields CASSPTGSSEAFF.

Written as DNA, the CDR3 is TGTGCCAGCAGCACTACAGGAAACTATAATTCACCCCTCCACTTT. This translates into CASSTTGNYNSPLHF. The V and J genes are TRBV11-2 and TRBJ1-6, with TRBD1 as a possible D gene (5 bases). With 5 bases removed from V and 3 bases from J, the gap between germline ends came to 11 bases. CDR1 and CDR2 (germline): SGHAT, FQNNGV. This CDR3 region has 15 residues.

The DNA for the CDR3 is TGTGCCAGCAGTTTAGCCCCGTTTGAAGCTTTCTTT. Its translation: CASSLAPFEAFF. The chain uses TRBV12-3 or TRBV12-4 and TRBJ1-1; D is ambiguous. Between the trimmed V and J ends, which lost 0 bases and 7 bases, there was a span of 6 bases. This CDR3 comprises 12 residues.

V usage is TRBV7-6 and J usage is TRBJ1-4; D possibly corresponds to TRBD1 (6 bases). The CDR3 extends over 15 amino acids. Germline V gene sequence: CDR1 SGHVS, CDR2 FNYEAQ. The ends were cut back, 5 bases at V and 5 bases at J, with 15 bases in the middle. CDR3 in amino acids: CASSPLWGRNEKLFF. The CDR3 DNA sequence: TGTGCCAGCAGCCCCCTGTGGGGGCGCAATGAAAAACTGTTTTTT. Full variable domain (missing parts from reference TRBV7-6 and TRBJ1-4): GAGVSQSPRYKVTKRGQDVALRCDPISGHVSLYWYRQALGQGPEFLTYFNYEAQQDKSGLPNDRFSAERPEGSISTLTIQRTEQRDSAMYRCASSPLWGRNEKLFFGSGTQLSVL.

Relative to its sample, this clone is large (0.1 to 1%). The chain is built from TRBV5-5 and TRBJ1-2; the match to TRBD1 covers 8 bases. This CDR3 is 16 amino acids long. Losses at the gene ends were 0 bases for V and 1 base for J; bases not matched to a gene: 5. Germline CDR1 is SGHKS and CDR2 is YYEKEE (reference sequence). This CDR3 reads CASSLDRDRNNYGYTF. CDR3 coding DNA: TGTGCCAGCAGCTTGGACCGGGACAGGAATAACTATGGCTACACCTTC.

The chain joins TRBV11-3 to TRBJ1-6; D uncertain. V was shortened by 3 bases and J by 7 bases, with 7 bases between the two germline ends. Germline assignment: CDR1 SGHNT and CDR2 YENEEA. This CDR3 is built from 13 residues. The DNA of the CDR3 is TGTGCCAGCAGCTTGGGCCTCAATTCACCCCTCCACTTT. Encoded protein: CASSLGLNSPLHF.

This chain links TRBV11-2 with TRBJ2-7; unclear D gene. CDR3 length: 14 amino acids. Germline V gene sequence: CDR1 SGHAT, CDR2 FQNNGV. The V gene lost 2 bases and the J gene lost 6 bases, with 14 bases spanning the gap. The DNA for the CDR3 is TGTGCCAGCAGCTTATACGTGGATTCGGGCGAGCAGTACTTC. Translated, it gives CASSLYVDSGEQYF.

V is TRBV6-5 and J is TRBJ2-7; D remains unclear. This CDR3 has 14 amino acids. The V and J ends lost 6 bases and 2 bases respectively, with 14 bases between them. Per germline, CDR1 MNHEY and CDR2 SVGAGI. As DNA, the CDR3 is TGTGCCAGCAGAAGACAAGCTAACGCCTACGAGCAGTACTTC. Translated, it gives CASRRQANAYEQYF.

This rearrangement joins TRBV24-1 to TRBJ2-1; TRBD1 matches at 11 bases. Per germline, CDR1 KGHDR and CDR2 SFDVKD. The CDR3 runs to 16 residues. J was trimmed by 7 bases and V by 4 bases; bases with no gene match: 8. This CDR3 is CATSDPGQGAMNEQFF. As DNA, the CDR3 is TGTGCCACCAGTGACCCTGGACAGGGGGCGATGAATGAGCAGTTCTTC.

The chain has TRBV29-1 and TRBJ1-4; D gene uncertain. Germline CDR1 reads SQVTM; CDR2 reads ANQGSEA. The V end was cut by 4 bases, the J end by 0 bases, with 9 bases between. This CDR3 contains 14 residues. The DNA of the CDR3 is TGCAGCGTTGTATTAGGAGCAACTAATGAAAAACTGTTTTTT. Translating it yields CSVVLGATNEKLFF.

This clone has at least ten counts. CDR3 protein: CASSLGGQGSQPQHF. DNA of the CDR3: TGTGCCAGCAGTTTAGGTGGGCAGGGATCGCAGCCCCAGCATTTT. The rearrangement uses TRBV27 and TRBJ1-5, with a weak D call TRBD1 (5 bases). The germline V and J ends were trimmed by 2 bases and 7 bases, with 15 bases remaining between them. The CDR3 sequence is 15 residues long. Germline V CDR1 and CDR2: MNHEY, SMNVEV (reference sequence).

The chain combines TRBV27 with TRBJ2-7; maybe TRBD1 (5 bases). The CDR3 is made up of 17 amino acids. CDR1 is MNHEY, CDR2 SMNVEV, per germline (reference sequence). Trimming left V 8 bases short and J 0 bases short, with 23 bases between. This CDR3 reads CASLKRGSASSSYEQYF. CDR3 bases: TGTGCCAGCCTTAAAAGGGGATCGGCTTCTAGCTCCTACGAGCAGTACTTC.

The chain links TRBV7-6 to TRBJ2-1; TRBD1 matches at 9 bases. J lost 4 bases, V lost 4 bases, and 5 bases had no gene match. Germline V gene sequence: CDR1 SGHVS, CDR2 FNYEAQ. The CDR3 covers 15 residues. For the CDR3, the DNA is TGTGCCAGCAGCTCCACAGGGGGCGCTTACAATGAGCAGTTCTTC. This sequence encodes CASSSTGGAYNEQFF. The whole variable domain, filled in from reference TRBV7-6 and TRBJ2-1, reads GAGVSQSPRYKVTKRGQDVALRCDPISGHVSLYWYRQALGQGPEFLTYFNYEAQQDKSGLPNDRFSAERPEGSISTLTIQRTEQRDSAMYRCASSSTGGAYNEQFFGPGTRLTVL.

This chain links TRBV11-2 with TRBJ1-2, with D maybe TRBD1 (6 bases). The CDR3 loop spans 13 amino acids. CDR1 is SGHAT, CDR2 FQNNGV, per germline. V dropped 2 bases and J dropped 7 bases, with 11 bases sitting between them. CDR3 protein: CASSLNRAGGYTF. CDR3 DNA sequence: TGTGCCAGCAGCTTAAACAGGGCTGGTGGCTACACCTTC.

The J gene is TRBJ1-2, the V gene TRBV12-2; the DNA was not compared with TRBD1, the D call given in the table. TRBV12-2 is designated a pseudogene. The CDR3 length is 13 residues. This CDR3 is CASRLGQGGGYTF. Here the CDR3 DNA reads TGTGCAAGTCGCCTCGGACAGGGTGGGGGCTACACCTTC.

The chain joins TRBV11-2 to TRBJ2-5; perhaps TRBD1 as D (8 bases). V lost 0 bases and J 5 bases, leaving 16 bases between the germline ends. Germline V CDR1 and CDR2: SGHAT, FQNNGV. This CDR3 comprises 16 residues. CDR3 loop: CASSLDIGQGGETQYF. In DNA form, the CDR3 reads TGTGCCAGCAGCTTAGACATAGGACAGGGAGGGGAGACCCAGTACTTC.

This rearrangement joins TRBV6-5 to TRBJ2-4; D is perhaps TRBD1 (6 bases). This CDR3 is built from 16 residues. V was pared by 4 bases and J by 0 bases, with 13 bases between. Germline V gene lookup returns CDR1 MNHEY and CDR2 SVGAGI. Here the CDR3 DNA reads TGTGCCAGCAGTTTTTCCAGGGGCCTAGCCAAAAACATTCAGTACTTC. Residues: CASSFSRGLAKNIQYF.

This rearrangement joins TRBV18 to TRBJ1-5, with 10 nucleotides matching TRBD1. CDR3 length equals 14 residues. V shed 2 bases and J 8 bases; nucleotides not matched to a gene: 3. Germline CDR1 is KGHSH and CDR2 is LQKENI. CDR3 sequence (DNA): TGTGCCAGCTCACCAAGACAGGGGGCTGAGCCCCAGCATTTT. It is translated as CASSPRQGAEPQHF.

The chain employs TRBV19 and TRBJ1-1; D gene uncertain. Germline-derived CDR1 and CDR2 are LNHDA and SQIVND (reference sequence). The CDR3 consists of 14 residues. V dropped 6 bases and J dropped 0 bases, with 11 bases sitting between them. Here the CDR3 DNA reads TGTGCCAGTAGAGACACGGCCATGAACACTGAAGCTTTCTTT. It translates to CASRDTAMNTEAFF. Variable domain in full (rest from reference TRBV19 and TRBJ1-1): DGGITQSPKYLFRKEGQNVTLSCEQNLNHDAMYWYRQDPGQGLRLIYYSQIVNDFQKGDIAEGYSVSREKKESFPLTVTSAQKNPTAFYLCASRDTAMNTEAFFGQGTRLTVV.

In DNA form, the CDR3 reads TGTGCCAGCAGCCGGACAGGTTCTACGCAGTATTTT. Its translation is CASSRTGSTQYF. The V gene is TRBV12-3 or TRBV12-4, the J gene TRBJ2-3; 7 bases agree with TRBD1. J gave up 8 bases and V 6 bases, and 5 bases lay outside the gene matches. The CDR3 length is 12 residues.

The V and J genes are TRBV14 and TRBJ1-2, with 7 bases fitting TRBD1. This CDR3 region has 15 residues. CDR1 is SGHDN, CDR2 FVKESK, per germline. J gave up 7 bases and V 5 bases, and 13 bases lay outside the gene matches. The CDR3 bases are TGTGCCAGCAGCTCCCGCCTGACAGGGTTCGCTGGCTACACCTTC. Translation gives CASSSRLTGFAGYTF.

The chain uses TRBV20-1 and TRBJ1-1; D is uncertain. The germline CDR1 and CDR2 sequences are DFQATT and SNEGSKA (reference sequence). CDR3 size: 11 residues. V lost 8 bases to trimming and J lost 1 base, with 8 bases between them. DNA for the CDR3: TGCAGTCCGCGCGGGAACACTGAAGCTTTCTTT. Residues: CSPRGNTEAFF.

The rearrangement joins TRBV18 to TRBJ2-1, with 7 bases identical to TRBD1. Trimming cost V 4 bases and J 0 bases; bases outside gene matches: 3. This CDR3 has 15 amino acids. From germline, CDR1 is KGHSH and CDR2 LQKENI. CDR3 DNA sequence: TGTGCCAGCTCACGATGGACAGGCTCCTACAATGAGCAGTTCTTC. Its translation is CASSRWTGSYNEQFF.

The V gene is TRBV24-1, the J gene TRBJ2-1; D is perhaps TRBD2 (7 bases). V dropped 9 bases and J dropped 4 bases, with 15 bases sitting between them. Germline V CDR1 and CDR2: KGHDR, SFDVKD. This CDR3 has 14 amino acids. The CDR3 loop reads CATVKGEGYNEQFF. The CDR3 bases are TGTGCCACCGTCAAGGGGGAGGGATACAATGAGCAGTTCTTC.

This sequence joins TRBV4-3 and TRBJ2-1; TRBD2 aligns across 10 bases. The CDR3 sequence is 15 residues long. Germline CDR1 is LGHNA and CDR2 is YSLEER. Trimming took 4 bases from V and 8 from J; bases not matched to a gene: 8. The CDR3 spells CASSPTGTSAHEQFF. The CDR3 nucleotides are TGCGCCAGCAGCCCCACCGGGACTAGCGCCCATGAGCAGTTCTTC.

The chain has TRBV19 and TRBJ1-1; D possibly corresponds to TRBD1 (6 bases). The CDR3 spans 15 residues. Germline CDR1 is LNHDA and CDR2 is SQIVND (reference sequence). Trimming pared 1 base from V and 4 bases from J, leaving 13 bases between. Here the CDR3 reads CASSIAHTGITEAFF. Here the CDR3 DNA reads TGTGCCAGTAGTATAGCCCATACAGGGATCACTGAAGCTTTCTTT. The full variable domain, rest sourced from reference TRBV19 and TRBJ1-1, is DGGITQSPKYLFRKEGQNVTLSCEQNLNHDAMYWYRQDPGQGLRLIYYSQIVNDFQKGDIAEGYSVSREKKESFPLTVTSAQKNPTAFYLCASSIAHTGITEAFFGQGTRLTVV.

This CDR3 is CASRSDGGYGYTF. The CDR3 DNA reads as TGCGCCAGCAGATCCGATGGGGGGTATGGCTACACCTTC. This sequence joins TRBV5-1 and TRBJ1-2; TRBD1 is a possible D gene (5 bases). The CDR3 runs 13 residues. Trimming removed 5 bases at V and 5 bases at J, with 13 bases between. Per germline, CDR1 SGHRS and CDR2 YFSETQ.